Listed below are T cell receptor beta chains from one sample, sequenced in a study of blood T cell repertoires in COVID-19. Sequencing used immunoSEQ multiplex PCR; TCRdb keeps in-frame clones, though not all of them. The sample includes a few hundred thousand clones, around 88% of them seen just once. Sample: peripheral blood. The receptors shown here come from a man aged 25-45 years with acute or convalescent COVID-19. The CDR3 runs from the conserved cysteine through the conserved F or W. Fields, in order: clone size, J gene, D gene, V gene, CDR3 DNA, CDR3 protein. D genes are given only for firm matches. A row's size may be missing; if present it is once, few, many or a size class.

abundance: NA; j_gene: TRBJ2-1; d_gene: TRBD1; v_gene: TRBV27; CDR3nt: TGTGCCAGCAGTCTCCTGACAGGGCAGGGCAATGAGCAGTTCTTC; CDR3aa: CASSLLTGQGNEQFF
abundance: NA; j_gene: TRBJ1-5; d_gene: TRBD1; v_gene: TRBV14; CDR3nt: TGTGCCAGCACCCAAAGGCAGGACAGGCCCTATAGCAATCAGCCCCAGCATTTT; CDR3aa: CASTQRQDRPYSNQPQHF
abundance: NA; j_gene: TRBJ2-2; d_gene: NA; v_gene: TRBV9; CDR3nt: TGTGCCAGCAGCGCGCAGGGAATCTTCGGCGGGGAGCTGTTTTTT; CDR3aa: CASSAQGIFGGELFF
abundance: once; j_gene: TRBJ1-1; d_gene: NA; v_gene: TRBV30; CDR3nt: TGTGCCTGGAGCTATACCAGGGGCACTGAAGCTTTCTTT; CDR3aa: CAWSYTRGTEAFF
abundance: NA; j_gene: TRBJ2-5; d_gene: NA; v_gene: TRBV10-3; CDR3nt: TGTGCCATCAGTGACCAGGGCGGGGACCAAGAGACCCAGTACTTC; CDR3aa: CAISDQGGDQETQYF
abundance: NA; j_gene: TRBJ1-2; d_gene: NA; v_gene: TRBV5-1; CDR3nt: TGCGCCAGCAGCCCCCGACCCGAGGATGGCTACACCTTC; CDR3aa: CASSPRPEDGYTF
abundance: NA; j_gene: TRBJ1-6; d_gene: TRBD1; v_gene: TRBV6-4; CDR3nt: TGTGCCAGCAGTAGGGACAGCTATAATTCACCCCTCCACTTT; CDR3aa: CASSRDSYNSPLHF
abundance: NA; j_gene: TRBJ2-2; d_gene: NA; v_gene: TRBV23-1; CDR3nt: TGCGCCAGCAGTCACCGGGGGGAGCTGTTTTTT; CDR3aa: CASSHRGELFF
abundance: NA; j_gene: TRBJ2-3; d_gene: TRBD1; v_gene: TRBV11-3; CDR3nt: TGTGCCAGCAGCTCAGGGACAGGCCCAGATACGCAGTATTTT; CDR3aa: CASSSGTGPDTQYF
abundance: NA; j_gene: TRBJ1-5; d_gene: NA; v_gene: TRBV19; CDR3nt: TGTGCCAGTAGTAGGACCACAGGGACGAGCAATCAGCCCCAGCATTTT; CDR3aa: CASSRTTGTSNQPQHF
abundance: few; j_gene: TRBJ2-7; d_gene: NA; v_gene: TRBV28; CDR3nt: TGTGCCAGCAGTCTCCTGTCGGGGGATGAGAACGAGCAGTACTTC; CDR3aa: CASSLLSGDENEQYF
abundance: few; j_gene: TRBJ1-6; d_gene: TRBD1; v_gene: TRBV5-6; CDR3nt: TGTGCCAGCAGCATAGACAGGGCCAGGAATTCACCCCTCCACTTT; CDR3aa: CASSIDRARNSPLHF
abundance: NA; j_gene: TRBJ2-7; d_gene: NA; v_gene: TRBV18; CDR3nt: TGTGCCAGCTCACCATCGGACAGATACTACGAGCAGTACTTC; CDR3aa: CASSPSDRYYEQYF
abundance: NA; j_gene: TRBJ1-1; d_gene: NA; v_gene: TRBV11-2; CDR3nt: TGTGCCAGCAGCTTTCATGCAGGGCTTACTGAAGCTTTCTTT; CDR3aa: CASSFHAGLTEAFF
abundance: NA; j_gene: TRBJ2-3; d_gene: TRBD2; v_gene: TRBV27; CDR3nt: TGTGCCAGCAGTTTCCTAGCGGGAGAGACAGATACGCAGTATTTT; CDR3aa: CASSFLAGETDTQYF
abundance: once; j_gene: TRBJ2-7; d_gene: TRBD1; v_gene: TRBV4-1; CDR3nt: TGCGCCAGCAGCCATCCGGGACAGGGGGTCTACGAGCAGTACTTC; CDR3aa: CASSHPGQGVYEQYF
abundance: NA; j_gene: TRBJ2-1; d_gene: NA; v_gene: TRBV28; CDR3nt: TGTGCCAGCAGTGTGGTCGGAGCGAATGAGCAGTTCTTC; CDR3aa: CASSVVGANEQFF
abundance: NA; j_gene: TRBJ1-2; d_gene: NA; v_gene: TRBV19; CDR3nt: TGTGCCAGTAGAAGCCCGGCAGGGCGAGGCTACACCTTC; CDR3aa: CASRSPAGRGYTF
abundance: NA; j_gene: TRBJ1-2; d_gene: NA; v_gene: TRBV28; CDR3nt: TGTGCCAGCAGTTTGGGGACAAGGAGCTACACCTTC; CDR3aa: CASSLGTRSYTF
abundance: NA; j_gene: TRBJ2-7; d_gene: TRBD2; v_gene: TRBV28; CDR3nt: TGTGCCAGCAGTGCTGCAGGGATGGGACTAGCGGGATCAATCTCCTACGAGCAGTACTTC; CDR3aa: CASSAAGMGLAGSISYEQYF
abundance: NA; j_gene: TRBJ1-4; d_gene: NA; v_gene: TRBV5-1; CDR3nt: TGCGCCAGCAGCTTCGGGGGTGCAACTAATGAAAAACTGTTTTTT; CDR3aa: CASSFGGATNEKLFF
abundance: NA; j_gene: TRBJ2-2; d_gene: TRBD1; v_gene: TRBV15; CDR3nt: TGTGCCACCAGCACAGGACAGGGGAACACCGGGGAGCTGTTTTTT; CDR3aa: CATSTGQGNTGELFF
abundance: NA; j_gene: TRBJ2-4; d_gene: NA; v_gene: TRBV3-1/TRBV3-2; CDR3nt: TGTGCCAGCAGCCAAGCTACCCGGTCGGGGAAACAGTACTTC; CDR3aa: CASSQATRSGKQYF
abundance: NA; j_gene: TRBJ2-1; d_gene: TRBD2; v_gene: TRBV6-5; CDR3nt: TGTGCCAGCCGAACGGTTAGCGGGAGTTATTGGCAGTTCTTC; CDR3aa: CASRTVSGSYWQFF
abundance: NA; j_gene: TRBJ1-3; d_gene: TRBD1; v_gene: TRBV28; CDR3nt: TGTGCCAGTACGACAGGGGTGGCTGGAAACACCATATATTTT; CDR3aa: CASTTGVAGNTIYF
abundance: NA; j_gene: TRBJ2-7; d_gene: NA; v_gene: TRBV3-1/TRBV3-2; CDR3nt: TGTGCCAGCAGCCAAGATCGCTACGAGCAGTACTTC; CDR3aa: CASSQDRYEQYF
abundance: NA; j_gene: TRBJ1-6; d_gene: TRBD1; v_gene: TRBV7-9; CDR3nt: TGTGCCAGCAGCTTACGGACAGGGGGTAATTCACCCCTCCACTTT; CDR3aa: CASSLRTGGNSPLHF
abundance: NA; j_gene: TRBJ1-5; d_gene: NA; v_gene: TRBV3-1/TRBV3-2; CDR3nt: TGTGCCAGCAGCCACCAGGGCTTCGTCGGGCAGCCCCAGCATTTT; CDR3aa: CASSHQGFVGQPQHF